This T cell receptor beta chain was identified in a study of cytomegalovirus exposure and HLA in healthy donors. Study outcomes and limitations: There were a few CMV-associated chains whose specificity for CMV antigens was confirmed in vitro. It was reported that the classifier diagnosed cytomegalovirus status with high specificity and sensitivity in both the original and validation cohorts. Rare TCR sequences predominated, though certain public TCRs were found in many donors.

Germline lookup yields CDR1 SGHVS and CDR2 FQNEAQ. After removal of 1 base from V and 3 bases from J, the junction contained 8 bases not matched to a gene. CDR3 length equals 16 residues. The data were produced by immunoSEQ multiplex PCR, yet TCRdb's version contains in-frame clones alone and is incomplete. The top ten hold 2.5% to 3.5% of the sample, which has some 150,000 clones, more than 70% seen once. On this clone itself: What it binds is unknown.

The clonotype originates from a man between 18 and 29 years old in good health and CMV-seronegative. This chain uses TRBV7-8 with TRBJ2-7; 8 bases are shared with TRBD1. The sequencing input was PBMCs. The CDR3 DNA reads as TGTGCCAGCAGCTTAGTTTCTACAGGGGGAAGCTACGAGCAGTACTTC. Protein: CASSLVSTGGSYEQYF.